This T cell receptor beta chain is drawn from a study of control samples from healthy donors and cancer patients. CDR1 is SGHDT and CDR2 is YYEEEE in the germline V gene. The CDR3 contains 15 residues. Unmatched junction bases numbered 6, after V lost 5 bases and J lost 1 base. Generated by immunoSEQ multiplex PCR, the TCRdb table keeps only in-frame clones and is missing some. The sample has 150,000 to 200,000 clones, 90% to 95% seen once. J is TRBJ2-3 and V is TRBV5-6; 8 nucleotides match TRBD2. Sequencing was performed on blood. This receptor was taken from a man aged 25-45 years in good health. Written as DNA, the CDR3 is TGTGCCAGCAGTCTCAACGGGGGGGGCACAGATACGCAGTATTTT. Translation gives CASSLNGGGTDTQYF.